The present entry profiles one TCR beta chain with its context. Its antigen is unknown. The data belong to a study of cytomegalovirus exposure and HLA in healthy donors. PCR employed 60 Vbeta and 13 Jbeta primers. Produced via immunoSEQ multiplex PCR; TCRdb's table is partial and in-frame only. The table includes under 200,000 clones, around 63% detected once. The study, taken as a whole, reports: Reported performance of the classifier showed diagnosis of cytomegalovirus status with high specificity and sensitivity.

Per germline, CDR1 ENHRY and CDR2 SYGVKD. The V end was cut by 5 bases, the J end by 2 bases, with 13 bases between. The CDR3 covers 14 residues. The origin of this receptor is a woman younger than 35 in good health and CMV-seropositive. The chain employs TRBV10-3 and TRBJ2-7; TRBD1 might be the D (6 bases). The sample taken for sequencing was PBMCs. CDR3 protein: CAISTGTPPYEQYF. CDR3 coding DNA: TGTGCCATCAGTACCGGGACACCTCCCTACGAGCAGTACTTC.